This note documents a single T cell receptor beta chain sequence. The clone's antigen remains unknown. Base qualities are not provided; no much larger clone lies one nucleotide away. Each collaborating institution followed its own protocols to collect whole blood in K2EDTA tubes. Collaborator samples were shipped for TCRbeta analysis as frozen whole blood, isolated PBMCs, or DNA extracted from either sample type. The data originate from a study of blood T cell repertoires in COVID-19 (dated by TCRdb to 2018 to 2021). Context from the whole study: Samples covering the acute and convalescent phases of COVID-19 were provided by collaborators in the United States, Italy and Spain. The prospective study material was composed of cDNA or gDNA derived from T cells, B-cell-depleted T cells, or PBMCs. Deeply sampled blood TCRbeta repertoires from subjects exposed to, actively infected with, or recovered from COVID-19 were included in the dataset. The repertoires were released in a freely available public database meant as a resource for research on the immune response to SARS-CoV-2. The samples were drawn from two sources: the first 160 participants of the ongoing ImmuneRACE study, and 950 to 1,500 subjects contributed by 6 global collaborators. The sample metadata nearly always contained a de-identified subject ID, COVID-19 status, age in years and sex. Where available, HLA class I and class II types were taken from metadata supplied by the sample provider and were not determined by assay-based typing. Study-wide findings and limitations: The amount of clinical and demographic metadata varied by source and participant and was provided uncurated.

The immunoSEQ Assay, a bias-controlled multiplex PCR, was used to amplify TCRbeta CDR3 regions from genomic DNA. The original methods were these. The number of nucleated cells in each sample was estimated from the amplification of reference gene primers within the assay. To quantify the absolute abundance of each unique TCRbeta CDR3 rearrangement, sequence reads were collapsed and filtered. Productive Simpson clonality was computed per sample as the square root of Simpson's diversity index over productive rearrangements. Drawn from immuneACCESS, this table holds only the in-frame rearrangements with V and J called that TCRdb kept. Clones are partly lost; checked studies trace under half to an unresolved V gene and leave the rest unexplained. The V and J calls and clone size come from that table; D and trimming were worked out from the DNA. The sample table lists fewer than 350,000 clones, 75% to 85% of them with a count of one. The ten top clones hold 7.2% of the sample.

The CDR3 numbers 12 residues from cysteine through phenylalanine. Only the CDR3 region is kept as DNA, spanning 36 bases read in frame from base 1. Trimming costs V 3 bases and J 5 bases, and their ends lie 11 bases apart. The germline V gene (reference sequence) provides CDR1 DFQATT and CDR2 SNEGSKA. This sequence was found in a human donor in a cohort sampled during active COVID-19. The specimen was peripheral blood. Recombination linked TRBV20-1 to TRBJ2-7, with a tentative D gene TRBD1 over 6 matching bases. The CDR3 protein is CSASLQGNEQYF. The bases read TGCAGTGCTAGTCTGCAGGGGAACGAGCAGTACTTC.